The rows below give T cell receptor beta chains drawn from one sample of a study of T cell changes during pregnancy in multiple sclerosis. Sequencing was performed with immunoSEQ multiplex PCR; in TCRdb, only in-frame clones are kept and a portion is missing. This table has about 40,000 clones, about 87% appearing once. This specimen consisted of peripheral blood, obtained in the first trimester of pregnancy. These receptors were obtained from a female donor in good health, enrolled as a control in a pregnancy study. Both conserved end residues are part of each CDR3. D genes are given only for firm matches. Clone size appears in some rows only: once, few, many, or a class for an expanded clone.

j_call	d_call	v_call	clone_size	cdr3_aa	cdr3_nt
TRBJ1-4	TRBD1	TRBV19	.	CASSNRGTGVATNEKLFF	TGTGCCAGTAGTAATCGGGGGACAGGGGTGGCAACTAATGAAAAACTGTTTTTT
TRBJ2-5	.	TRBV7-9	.	CASSPPGEATQYF	TGTGCCAGCAGCCCCCCGGGAGAAGCGACCCAGTACTTC
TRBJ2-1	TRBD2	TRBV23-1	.	CATGQAGSSYNEQFF	TGCGCCACAGGGCAAGCGGGGAGCTCCTACAATGAGCAGTTCTTC
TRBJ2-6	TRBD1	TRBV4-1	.	CASSASGGSGANVLTF	TGCGCCAGCAGCGCCTCAGGGGGCTCTGGGGCCAACGTCCTGACTTTC
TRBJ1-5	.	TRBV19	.	CASSPQQDQPQHF	TGTGCCAGTAGTCCCCAACAGGATCAGCCCCAGCATTTT
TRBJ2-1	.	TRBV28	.	CASRASVGNEQFF	TGTGCCAGCAGGGCTAGCGTAGGGAATGAGCAGTTCTTC
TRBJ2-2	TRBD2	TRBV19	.	CASSRLAGGIGELFF	TGTGCCAGTAGTAGGCTGGCGGGAGGGATCGGGGAGCTGTTTTTT
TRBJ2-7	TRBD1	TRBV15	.	CATSRSRDRAYEQYF	TGTGCCACCAGCAGATCCCGGGACAGAGCCTACGAGCAGTACTTC
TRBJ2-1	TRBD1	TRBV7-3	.	CASSLGQYNEQFF	TGTGCCAGCAGCTTGGGACAGTACAATGAGCAGTTCTTC
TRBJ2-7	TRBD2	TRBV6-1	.	CASRKTSGPYEQYF	TGTGCCAGCCGCAAGACTAGCGGCCCCTACGAGCAGTACTTC
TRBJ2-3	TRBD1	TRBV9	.	CASRETGGITDTQYF	TGTGCCAGCAGAGAGACAGGGGGCATCACAGATACGCAGTATTTT
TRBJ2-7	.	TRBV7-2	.	CASSLEVLDGYEQYF	TGTGCCAGCAGCTTAGAAGTCCTAGATGGATACGAGCAGTACTTC
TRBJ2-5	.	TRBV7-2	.	CASSLRGQRQETQYF	TGTGCCAGCAGCCTCCGCGGACAGAGACAAGAGACCCAGTACTTC
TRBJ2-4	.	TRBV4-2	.	CASSQVAGGTKNIQYF	TGTGCCAGCAGCCAAGTCGCCGGGGGAACCAAAAACATTCAGTACTTC
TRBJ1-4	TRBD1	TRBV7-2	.	CASSLQGVTNEKLFF	TGTGCCAGCAGCTTACAGGGGGTAACTAATGAAAAACTGTTTTTT
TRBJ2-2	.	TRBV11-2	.	CASSANTGELFF	TGTGCCAGCAGCGCTAATACCGGGGAGCTGTTTTTT
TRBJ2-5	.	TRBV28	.	CASSLRRGRRQETQYF	TGTGCCAGCAGTTTACGGCGAGGGAGAAGACAAGAGACCCAGTACTTC
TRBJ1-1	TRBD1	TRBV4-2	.	CASSARQGSNTEAFF	TGTGCCAGCAGCGCCAGACAGGGATCGAACACTGAAGCTTTCTTT
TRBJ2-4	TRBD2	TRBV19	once	CATGLVGPNIQYF	TGTGCCACCGGACTAGTAGGTCCAAACATTCAGTACTTC
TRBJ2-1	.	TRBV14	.	CASSPGEVDWDEQFF	TGTGCCAGCAGCCCCGGAGAGGTCGATTGGGATGAGCAGTTCTTC
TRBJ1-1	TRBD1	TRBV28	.	CASSLGLRTGTVEAFF	TGTGCCAGCAGTTTGGGCCTAAGGACAGGGACGGTTGAAGCTTTCTTT
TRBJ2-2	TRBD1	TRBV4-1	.	CASSQGQRYTGELFF	TGCGCCAGCAGCCAGGGACAGAGATACACCGGGGAGCTGTTTTTT